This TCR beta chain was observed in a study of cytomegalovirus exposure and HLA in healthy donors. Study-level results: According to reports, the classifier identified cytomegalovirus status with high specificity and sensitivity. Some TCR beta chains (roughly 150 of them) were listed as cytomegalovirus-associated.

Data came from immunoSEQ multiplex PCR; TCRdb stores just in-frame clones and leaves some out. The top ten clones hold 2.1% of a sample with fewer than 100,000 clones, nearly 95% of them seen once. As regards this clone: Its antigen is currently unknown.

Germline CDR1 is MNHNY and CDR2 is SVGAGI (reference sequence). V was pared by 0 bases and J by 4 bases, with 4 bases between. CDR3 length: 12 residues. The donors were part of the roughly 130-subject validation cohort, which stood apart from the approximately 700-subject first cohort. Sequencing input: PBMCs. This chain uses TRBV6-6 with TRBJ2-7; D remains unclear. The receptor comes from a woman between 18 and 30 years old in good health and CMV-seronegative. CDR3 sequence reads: CASSYSAYEQYF. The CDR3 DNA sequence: TGTGCCAGCAGTTACTCGGCTTACGAGCAGTACTTC.